Listed below are T cell receptor beta chains from one sample, sequenced in a study of blood T cell repertoires in COVID-19. Data came from immunoSEQ multiplex PCR; TCRdb stores just in-frame clones and leaves some out. The repertoire holds approximately 360,000 clones, with roughly 80% as singletons. Sequencing was performed on PBMCs or T cells enriched from blood (not recorded which). The receptors shown here come from a woman in her forties or fifties who had recovered from COVID-19. The CDR3 runs from the conserved cysteine through the conserved F or W. D genes are given only for firm matches. Some rows mark clone size as missing; the rest say once, few, many or name a class of expanded clone.

D | size | J | V | CDR3 | DNA
- | - | TRBJ2-2 | TRBV3-1/TRBV3-2 | CASVGAGELFF | TGTGCCAGCGTGGGGGCTGGGGAGCTGTTTTTT
- | - | TRBJ2-7 | TRBV11-3 | CASSLLGDYEQYF | TGTGCCAGCAGCTTACTCGGGGACTACGAGCAGTACTTC
- | - | TRBJ1-5 | TRBV12-3/TRBV12-4 | CASNILGGPQHF | TGTGCCAGCAACATCTTAGGGGGGCCCCAGCATTTT
- | - | TRBJ2-7 | TRBV11-1 | CASSPRGSGRPYEQYF | TGTGCCAGCAGCCCCCGGGGAAGCGGGCGACCCTACGAGCAGTACTTC
TRBD1 | - | TRBJ2-7 | TRBV5-6 | CASRRGQGREQYF | TGTGCCAGCAGAAGGGGACAGGGCCGCGAGCAGTACTTC
- | - | TRBJ1-2 | TRBV7-8 | CASGKEGGRANYGYTF | TGTGCCAGCGGAAAAGAGGGCGGGCGAGCTAACTATGGCTACACCTTC
- | - | TRBJ1-4 | TRBV18 | CASSPGGITNEKLFF | TGTGCCAGCTCACCTGGGGGGATCACTAATGAAAAACTGTTTTTT
TRBD1 | - | TRBJ2-1 | TRBV3-1/TRBV3-2 | CASSHLQGAREQFF | TGTGCCAGCAGCCACCTACAGGGGGCGCGGGAGCAGTTCTTC
TRBD1 | - | TRBJ1-6 | TRBV7-8 | CASSLGTGQYSPLHF | TGTGCCAGCAGCTTGGGGACAGGGCAATATTCACCCCTCCACTTT
TRBD2 | few | TRBJ2-7 | TRBV5-1 | CASSLGGGGTYEQYF | TGCGCCAGCAGCTTGGGTGGCGGGGGGACTTACGAGCAGTACTTC
TRBD1 | - | TRBJ1-2 | TRBV6-5 | CASSSYRGDYGYTF | TGTGCCAGCAGTTCCTACAGGGGAGACTATGGCTACACCTTC
TRBD1 | - | TRBJ1-5 | TRBV6-2/TRBV6-3 | CASSSPDRGKPQHF | TGTGCCAGCAGTTCCCCGGACAGGGGGAAGCCCCAGCATTTT
- | - | TRBJ2-2 | TRBV10-3 | CAISESWKLTGELFF | TGTGCCATCAGTGAGTCATGGAAACTAACGGGGGAGCTGTTTTTT
- | - | TRBJ2-1 | TRBV19 | CASRPTGIGNNEQFF | TGTGCCAGTAGACCTACAGGGATCGGGAACAATGAGCAGTTCTTC
- | - | TRBJ1-2 | TRBV5-1 | CASSSGDGFYGYTF | TGCGCCAGCAGCTCGGGGGACGGCTTCTATGGCTACACCTTC
- | - | TRBJ1-5 | TRBV11-3 | CASSRTPEPNQPQHF | TGTGCCAGCAGCCGCACCCCCGAGCCTAATCAGCCCCAGCATTTT
- | - | TRBJ1-6 | TRBV27 | CASTGKVGNSPLHF | TGTGCCAGCACAGGGAAAGTGGGTAATTCACCCCTCCACTTT
TRBD1 | - | TRBJ1-2 | TRBV29-1 | CSGGQGVNYGYTF | TGCAGCGGGGGACAGGGGGTCAACTATGGCTACACCTTC
- | once | TRBJ1-3 | TRBV3-1/TRBV3-2 | CASSPRVHGNTIYF | TGTGCCAGCAGCCCCAGGGTCCACGGAAACACCATATATTTT
TRBD1 | - | TRBJ1-1 | TRBV5-4 | CASSPRDRLNTEAFF | TGTGCCAGCAGTCCCCGGGACAGACTGAACACTGAAGCTTTCTTT
TRBD2 | - | TRBJ2-5 | TRBV30 | CAWSVAGGSRETQYF | TGTGCCTGGAGTGTGGCGGGAGGGTCCCGGGAGACCCAGTACTTC
- | - | TRBJ1-5 | TRBV30 | CAWNSGHANQPQHF | TGTGCCTGGAATTCCGGACATGCCAATCAGCCCCAGCATTTT
- | few | TRBJ2-2 | TRBV3-1/TRBV3-2 | CASSPDWAGELFF | TGTGCCAGCAGCCCGGACTGGGCCGGGGAGCTGTTTTTT
- | once | TRBJ1-1 | TRBV30 | CAWSFDIRSTEAFF | TGTGCCTGGAGTTTTGACATTCGAAGCACTGAAGCTTTCTTT
- | few | TRBJ2-2 | TRBV4-3 | CASSPTGVTGELFF | TGCGCCAGCAGCCCCACCGGGGTCACCGGGGAGCTGTTTTTT
- | - | TRBJ2-5 | TRBV7-2 | CASSSDRNRYRETQYF | TGTGCCAGCAGCTCAGACAGGAACCGCTATAGGGAGACCCAGTACTTC
TRBD2 | - | TRBJ2-1 | TRBV16 | CASSPRTSVRNEQFF | TGTGCCAGCAGCCCCCGGACTAGCGTTAGGAATGAGCAGTTCTTC
TRBD1 | - | TRBJ1-1 | TRBV7-9 | CASSPKGQGSGTEAFF | TGTGCCAGCAGCCCAAAGGGACAGGGGTCGGGCACTGAAGCTTTCTTT
- | - | TRBJ1-6 | TRBV5-4 | CASSLGDTYSPLHF | TGTGCCAGCAGCTTGGGGGACACTTATTCACCCCTCCACTTT